The 27 T cell receptor beta chains below all came from one sample that was sequenced in a study of blood T cells in healthy people across ages. A second roughly 7 to 11 cycle PCR used barcoded and J-beta primers. TCRdb passed the 5' RACE reads through MiXCR, listing each CDR3 protein once. The table shows roughly 1,500,000 distinct CDR3 sequences, with 42% occurring only once. Sequenced sample: blood. Receptor source: a woman younger than 30 in good health.

The chain couples TRBV3-1 to TRBJ1-6; D remains ambiguous. The CDR3 length is 13 residues. Trimming stripped 1 base from V and 13 bases from J, with 11 bases between. Germline V gene data show CDR1 as LGHDT and CDR2 as YNNKEL (reference sequence). CDR3 DNA sequence: TGTGCCAGCAGCCAAGGGACGGCGCGGCCCCTCCACTTT. Its protein is CASSQGTARPLHF. Supplemented by reference TRBV3-1 and TRBJ1-6, the full variable domain reads DTAVSQTPKYLVTQMGNDKSIKCEQNLGHDTMYWYKQDSKKFLKIMFSYNNKELIINETVPNRFSPKSPDKAHLNLHINSLELGDSAVYFCASSQGTARPLHFGNGTRLTVT.

The J gene is TRBJ2-2, the V gene TRBV15; 10 nucleotides line up with TRBD2. The CDR3 totals 16 residues. Germline V gives CDR1 LNHNV, CDR2 YYDKDF (reference sequence). V lost 8 bases to trimming and J lost 4 bases; unmatched junction nucleotides: 10. The CDR3 nucleotides are TGTGCCACCGCAGCGGGAGGGCCGCTTTTCACCGGGGAGCTGTTTTTT. Translated: CATAAGGPLFTGELFF.

The chain couples TRBV6-6 to TRBJ2-3; D unresolved. The CDR3 has 13 residues. Trimming left V 5 bases short and J 10 bases short, with 16 bases between. Germline CDR1 is MNHNY and CDR2 is SVGAGI (reference sequence). CDR3 loop: CASSPPPKKSQYF. In DNA, the CDR3 is TGTGCCAGCAGTCCCCCCCCTAAAAAGTCGCAGTATTTT.

This chain connects TRBV5-1 to TRBJ2-5; D is uncertain. The germline V gene has CDR1 SGHRS and CDR2 YFSETQ. This CDR3 region has 16 residues. V was cut by 0 bases and J by 6 bases, with 18 bases left in between. The CDR3 DNA follows: TGCGCCAGCAGCTTGGCAAACTCTCTAGAATTCAAGACCCAGTACTTC. It encodes CASSLANSLEFKTQYF. The full variable domain, in which reference TRBV5-1 and TRBJ2-5 provide the parts outside the CDR3, is KAGVTQTPRYLIKTRGQQVTLSCSPISGHRSVSWYQQTPGQGLQFLFEYFSETQRNKGNFPGRFSGRQFSNSRSEMNVSTLELGDSALYLCASSLANSLEFKTQYFGPGTRLLVL.

The table lists this clonotype with a few counts. V and J are TRBV11-1 and TRBJ2-5; possible D gene TRBD2, 6 bases. Per the germline V gene, CDR1 is SGHAT and CDR2 is FQDESV (reference sequence). CDR3 length equals 14 residues. V lost 4 bases, J lost 4 bases, and 13 bases lay in between. CDR3 bases: TGTGCCAGCAGCTCCGCGGGGATATTAGAGACCCAGTACTTC. The encoded protein is CASSSAGILETQYF.

This chain joins TRBV5-1 and TRBJ1-3; D remains unclear. Trimming took off 0 bases at V and 9 bases at J, with 7 bases between the two ends. Germline V lookup: CDR1 SGHRS, CDR2 YFSETQ. The length of the CDR3 is 12 residues. In nucleotides, the CDR3 is TGCGCCAGCAGCTTGGACGGTACCACCATATATTTT. It yields the protein CASSLDGTTIYF.

The V and J genes are TRBV15 and TRBJ2-7; 9 bases agree with TRBD1. The V segment lost 1 base and the J segment 5 bases; nucleotides outside the gene matches: 9. Germline V gene sequence: CDR1 LNHNV, CDR2 YYDKDF (reference sequence). This CDR3 comprises 16 residues. The CDR3 nucleotides are TGTGCCACCAGCAGAGTAAGGGACAGGGCTCCGAACGAGCAGTACTTC. It translates to CATSRVRDRAPNEQYF. The variable domain in full, completed from reference TRBV15 and TRBJ2-7, reads DAMVIQNPRYQVTQFGKPVTLSCSQTLNHNVMYWYQQKSSQAPKLLFHYYDKDFNNEADTPDNFQSRRPNTSFCFLDIRSPGLGDTAMYLCATSRVRDRAPNEQYFGPGTRLTVT.

This clonotype showed up many times. The chain carries TRBV3-1 and TRBJ2-5; D ambiguous. CDR1 is LGHDT and CDR2 is YNNKEL in the germline V gene (reference sequence). The CDR3 sequence is 12 residues long. The V gene lost 2 bases and the J gene lost 2 bases, with 3 bases spanning the gap. DNA for the CDR3: TGTGCCAGCAGCCAAACACAAGAGACCCAGTACTTC. Its protein product is CASSQTQETQYF.

The chain joins TRBV7-3 to TRBJ2-7; D remains ambiguous. V was clipped by 6 bases and J by 7 bases, with 22 bases between them. CDR1 and CDR2 from the germline V gene are SGHTA and FQGTGA. This CDR3 is built from 15 residues. The CDR3 coding sequence is TGTGCCAGCAGTCCCCAGGCAGTGCCCTACAATGAGCAGTACTTC. Translated: CASSPQAVPYNEQYF. Combining the CDR3 with reference TRBV7-3 and TRBJ2-7 gives the whole variable domain GAGVSQTPSNKVTEKGKYVELRCDPISGHTALYWYRQSLGQGPEFLIYFQGTGAADDSGLPNDRFFAVRPEGSVSTLKIQRTERGDSAVYLCASSPQAVPYNEQYFGPGTRLTVT.

This clonotype was detected only a few times. The rearrangement uses TRBV27 and TRBJ1-2, with a weak D call TRBD1 (6 bases). This CDR3 region has 16 residues. Germline lookup yields CDR1 MNHEY and CDR2 SMNVEV (reference sequence). The V gene lost 4 bases and the J gene lost 0 bases, with 15 bases spanning the gap. This chain's CDR3 is CASSSLGQTANYGYTF. CDR3 nucleotides: TGTGCCAGCAGTTCCCTAGGACAGACTGCTAACTATGGCTACACCTTC.

The chain joins TRBV3-1 to TRBJ2-4, with D possibly TRBD2 on 6 matching bases. The J call is uncertain, as TRBJ2-7 better fits the DNA end. The CDR3 extends over 14 amino acids. Germline assignment: CDR1 LGHDT and CDR2 YNNKEL (reference sequence). The CDR3 DNA is TGTGCCAGCAGCCGTACAATGGAGGGCTACGAGCAGTACTTC. This codes for CASSRTMEGYEQYF.

This clonotype occurred a few times. CDR3 sequence reads: CASSEWEAGEREQFF. In nucleotides, the CDR3 is TGTGCCAGCAGTGAATGGGAAGCGGGAGAGCGGGAGCAGTTCTTC. This chain connects TRBV25-1 to TRBJ2-1; 8 nucleotides match TRBD2. The V and J ends lost 1 base and 10 bases, in that order; junction bases with no gene match: 9. Germline V gene sequence: CDR1 MGHDK, CDR2 SYGVNS. CDR3 length: 15 amino acids.

This clonotype was detected ten times or more. The rearrangement uses TRBV5-5 and TRBJ2-5, with a tentative D call TRBD2 (6 bases). With 3 bases removed from V and 11 bases from J, the gap between germline ends came to 14 bases. Per germline, CDR1 SGHKS and CDR2 YYEKEE (reference sequence). The CDR3 is 12 residues long. CDR3 in amino acids: CASSSLATEQYF. As DNA, the CDR3 is TGTGCCAGCAGCTCCCTAGCGACAGAGCAGTACTTC.

This sequence joins TRBV9 and TRBJ2-3, with TRBD2 matching over 11 bases. Unmatched junction bases numbered 12, after V lost 4 bases and J lost 2 bases. Germline CDR1 reads SGDLS; CDR2 reads YYNGEE. The CDR3 is made up of 18 amino acids. The CDR3 reads CASSLRLAGFQVTDTQYF. CDR3 DNA: TGTGCCAGCAGCTTGCGACTAGCGGGGTTTCAAGTCACAGATACGCAGTATTTT.

The rearrangement joins TRBV13 to TRBJ2-2, with D unclear. The CDR3 loop spans 11 amino acids. CDR1 is PRHDT and CDR2 is FYEKMQ in the germline V gene (reference sequence). V was shortened by 5 bases and J by 9 bases, with 7 bases between the two germline ends. The CDR3 bases are TGTGCCAGCAGCCTCAACCGGGAGCTGTTTTTT. It encodes CASSLNRELFF.

The rearrangement uses TRBV5-1 and TRBJ2-1, with D maybe TRBD1 (9 bases). CDR3 length: 16 residues. V lost 3 bases and J lost 9, with 22 bases in between. Germline values: CDR1 SGHRS, CDR2 YFSETQ. CDR3 region: CASSWGDRARGGEQFF. The CDR3 nucleotides are TGCGCCAGCAGCTGGGGGGACAGGGCCCGGGGGGGTGAGCAGTTCTTC.

The chain carries TRBV7-3 and TRBJ2-6; 7 bases align to TRBD1. The J segment lost 0 bases and the V segment lost 5 bases, leaving 7 bases of the junction unmatched. Germline values: CDR1 SGHTA, CDR2 FQGTGA. The CDR3 has 17 residues. The CDR3 DNA is TGTGCCAGCAGCCCGGGACAGCTAAGCTCTGGGGCCAACGTCCTGACTTTC. Translation: CASSPGQLSSGANVLTF.

The rearrangement links TRBV7-2 to TRBJ2-7; 13 bases map to TRBD2. In germline, CDR1 is SGHTA, CDR2 FQGNSA. Trimming cost V 4 bases and J 3 bases; bases outside gene matches: 6. The CDR3 has 16 amino acids. CDR3 DNA: TGTGCCAGCAGCTCAAGGGGACTAGCGGGAATCTACGAGCAGTACTTC. Translation gives CASSSRGLAGIYEQYF.

The CDR3 sequence is CSVQDRQGATDTQYF. The CDR3 coding sequence is TGCAGCGTTCAGGATCGGCAGGGGGCGACGGATACGCAGTATTTT. This chain joins TRBV29-1 and TRBJ2-3, with 8 bases identical to TRBD1. V lost 5 bases and J lost 6; bases outside the gene matches: 13. The CDR3 runs to 15 residues. The germline V gene has CDR1 SQVTM and CDR2 ANQGSEA.

This clonotype was picked up a small number of times. V and J are TRBV28 and TRBJ1-1; D is possibly TRBD1 (6 bases). The CDR3 has 14 amino acids. V was trimmed by 6 bases and J by 4 bases, leaving 15 bases between them. Per germline, CDR1 MDHEN and CDR2 SYDVKM. The CDR3: CASRIQGEGTEAFF. In DNA form, the CDR3 reads TGTGCCAGCAGGATACAGGGAGAGGGCACTGAAGCTTTCTTT.

CDR3 loop: CASSPYGGLGSYGYTF. CDR3 sequence (DNA): TGTGCCAGCAGCCCTTACGGGGGCTTGGGTAGCTATGGCTACACCTTC. V gene TRBV9 combines with J gene TRBJ1-2, with a tentative D call TRBD1 (6 bases). The V gene's germline CDR1 is SGDLS and CDR2 YYNGEE. The CDR3 extends over 16 amino acids. Between the trimmed V and J ends, which lost 4 bases and 4 bases, there was a span of 20 bases.

The chain combines TRBV27 with TRBJ1-2; 7 bases line up with TRBD1. CDR1 and CDR2 (germline): MNHEY, SMNVEV (reference sequence). J was trimmed by 2 bases and V by 10 bases; bases with no gene match: 10. The CDR3 is 14 amino acids. CDR3 in DNA: TGTGCCACCCGGGACAGCGACCCAAACTATGGCTACACCTTC. Translating it yields CATRDSDPNYGYTF.

The chain uses TRBV20-1 and TRBJ2-3; 7 bases are shared with TRBD1. This CDR3 spans 14 amino acids. Germline CDR1 reads DFQATT; CDR2 reads SNEGSKA (reference sequence). V dropped 5 bases and J dropped 1; count of bases not matched to a gene: 6. As DNA, the CDR3 is TGCAGTGCTGGCAGGGGGAGCGGCACAGATACGCAGTATTTT. Amino acid sequence: CSAGRGSGTDTQYF.

This clonotype has a handful of counts. This chain connects TRBV7-2 to TRBJ2-7; 8 bases line up with TRBD2. Germline CDR1 is SGHTA and CDR2 is FQGNSA. CDR3 size: 13 residues. CDR3 DNA: TGTGCTAGCGGGGCTAGCGGCATCTACGAGCAGTACTTC. Translating it yields CASGASGIYEQYF.

The V call is TRBV3-1, the J call TRBJ1-1; maybe TRBD1 (5 bases). V lost 1 base, J lost 0 bases, and 12 bases lay in between. The CDR3 has 16 residues. Per germline, CDR1 LGHDT and CDR2 YNNKEL (reference sequence). CDR3: CASSQGGGTVNTEAFF. The DNA for the CDR3 is TGTGCCAGCAGCCAAGGTGGGGGGACGGTGAACACTGAAGCTTTCTTT.

V and J are TRBV2 and TRBJ2-1; 13 bases fit TRBD2. This CDR3 is 15 amino acids long. Germline assignment: CDR1 SNHLY and CDR2 FYNNEI. V trimming: 6 bases; J trimming: 7 bases; junction bases outside the gene matches: 6. CDR3 in amino acids: CASRARTSGSNEQFF. The CDR3, as DNA: TGTGCCAGCAGGGCCAGGACTAGCGGGAGTAATGAGCAGTTCTTC.

Here the CDR3 reads CASTPGVAGAEQYF. The DNA for the CDR3 is TGTGCCAGCACCCCGGGGGTAGCGGGAGCCGAGCAGTACTTC. The chain joins TRBV27 to TRBJ2-7; 9 positions agree with TRBD2. The CDR3 consists of 14 residues. After removal of 7 bases from V and 6 bases from J, the junction contained 10 bases not matched to a gene. In germline, CDR1 is MNHEY, CDR2 SMNVEV (reference sequence).